This note documents a single TCR beta chain sequence. The target antigen is unknown. Primers: 60 Vbeta forward and 13 Jbeta reverse. Libraries were prepared by immunoSEQ multiplex PCR; TCRdb keeps only in-frame clonotypes and omits some of them. Its table lists some 120,000 clones. J gave up 2 bases and V 4 bases, and 1 base lay outside the gene matches. In germline, CDR1 is SGHAT, CDR2 FQNNGV. This CDR3 spans 14 amino acids. This record belongs to a study of cytomegalovirus exposure and HLA in healthy donors. General study points: Reportedly, fewer N-insertions than the approximately 610-donor mean appeared in an Asian-associated ancestry cluster in a later analysis. Most TCR sequences proved rare, with some public TCRs found in many donors.

This rearrangement joins TRBV11-2 to TRBJ1-1; TRBD1 matches 10 bases. The sequencing input was PBMCs. This TCR was recovered from a man aged 25-45 years in good health and CMV-seronegative. The CDR3 spells CASSWDRGNTEAFF. As DNA, the CDR3 is TGTGCCAGCAGCTGGGACAGGGGCAACACTGAAGCTTTCTTT.